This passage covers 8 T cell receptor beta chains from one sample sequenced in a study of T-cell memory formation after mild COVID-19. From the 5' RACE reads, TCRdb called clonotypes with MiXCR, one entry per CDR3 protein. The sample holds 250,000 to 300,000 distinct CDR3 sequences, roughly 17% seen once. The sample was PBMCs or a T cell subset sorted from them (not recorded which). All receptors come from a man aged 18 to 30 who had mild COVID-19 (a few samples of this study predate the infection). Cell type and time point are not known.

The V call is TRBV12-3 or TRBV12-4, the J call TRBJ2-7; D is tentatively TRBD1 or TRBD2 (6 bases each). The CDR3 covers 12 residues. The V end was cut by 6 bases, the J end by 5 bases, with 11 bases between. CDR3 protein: CASRGGGDEQYF. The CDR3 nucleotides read TGTGCCAGCAGGGGGGGCGGGGACGAGCAGTACTTC.

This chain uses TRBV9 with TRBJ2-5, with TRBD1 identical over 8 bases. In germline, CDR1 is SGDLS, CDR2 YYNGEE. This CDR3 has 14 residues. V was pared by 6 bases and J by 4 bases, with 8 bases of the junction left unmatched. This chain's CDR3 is CASNMGQVTETQYF. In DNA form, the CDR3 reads TGTGCCAGCAACATGGGACAGGTCACAGAGACCCAGTACTTC.

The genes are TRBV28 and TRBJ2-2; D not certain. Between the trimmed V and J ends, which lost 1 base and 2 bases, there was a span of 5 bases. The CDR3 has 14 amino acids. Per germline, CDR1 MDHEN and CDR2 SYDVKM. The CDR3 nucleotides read TGTGCCAGCAGTTTATACATAAACACCGGGGAGCTGTTTTTT. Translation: CASSLYINTGELFF. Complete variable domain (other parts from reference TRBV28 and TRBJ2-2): DVKVTQSSRYLVKRTGEKVFLECVQDMDHENMFWYRQDPGLGLRLIYFSYDVKMKEKGDIPEGYSVSREKKERFSLILESASTNQTSMYLCASSLYINTGELFFGEGSRLTVL.

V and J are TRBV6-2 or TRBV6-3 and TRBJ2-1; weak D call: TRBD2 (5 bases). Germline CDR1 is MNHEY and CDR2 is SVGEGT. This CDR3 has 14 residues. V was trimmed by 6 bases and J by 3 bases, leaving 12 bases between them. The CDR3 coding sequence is TGTGCCAGCAGCCCGAGGGAAGACTACAATGAGCAGTTCTTC. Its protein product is CASSPREDYNEQFF.

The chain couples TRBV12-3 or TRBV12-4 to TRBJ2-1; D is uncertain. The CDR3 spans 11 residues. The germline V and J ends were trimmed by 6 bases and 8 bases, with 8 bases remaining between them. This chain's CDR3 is CASRGIDEQFF. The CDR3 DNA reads TGTGCCAGCAGGGGAATAGATGAGCAGTTCTTC.

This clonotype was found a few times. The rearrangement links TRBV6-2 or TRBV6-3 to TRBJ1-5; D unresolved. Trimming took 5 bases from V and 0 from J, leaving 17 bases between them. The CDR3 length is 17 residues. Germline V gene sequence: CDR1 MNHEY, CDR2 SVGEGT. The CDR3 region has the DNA TGTGCCAGCAGTCGGACCCGGCCGCTATATAGCAATCAGCCCCAGCATTTT. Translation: CASSRTRPLYSNQPQHF.

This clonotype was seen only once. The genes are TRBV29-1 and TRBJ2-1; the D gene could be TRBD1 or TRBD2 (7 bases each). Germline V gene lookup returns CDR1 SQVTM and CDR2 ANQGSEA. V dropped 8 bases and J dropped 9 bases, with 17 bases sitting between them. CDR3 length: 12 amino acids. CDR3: CSSRQGGSEQFF. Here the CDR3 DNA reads TGCAGCTCCCGGCAGGGGGGGTCTGAGCAGTTCTTC.

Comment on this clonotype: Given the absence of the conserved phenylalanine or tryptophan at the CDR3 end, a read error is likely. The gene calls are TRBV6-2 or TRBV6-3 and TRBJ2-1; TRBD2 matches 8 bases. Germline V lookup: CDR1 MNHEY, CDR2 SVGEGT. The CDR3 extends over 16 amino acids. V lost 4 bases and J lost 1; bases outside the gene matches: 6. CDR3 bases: TGTGCCAGCAGTTCGACGCTAGCGGGTTCCTACAATGAGCAGTTCCTC. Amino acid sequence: CASSSTLAGSYNEQFL.